The 14 T cell receptor beta chains reported below all come from one sample, sequenced in a study of T cell repertoires in cytomegalovirus infection. TCRdb re-called the reads through MiXCR, storing one row per CDR3 protein. The table records about half a million distinct CDR3 sequences, roughly a third of them present only once. Which antigens these TCRs recognize remains unknown. The sample was cultured PBMCs, taken from culture after CMV antigen stimulation. The receptors were gathered from a human donor in good health (CMV status not recorded). Some clones in this sample may be carry-over from other donors' samples.

The chain employs TRBV7-3 and TRBJ2-1, with 7 positions matching TRBD2. After removal of 4 bases from V and 6 bases from J, the junction contained 12 bases not matched to a gene. The CDR3 loop spans 16 amino acids. Germline CDR1 SGHTA, CDR2 FQGTGA. CDR3 nucleotides: TGTGCCAGCAGCTCCGAGGCCTGGGGAGGGATCAATGAGCAGTTCTTC. Protein sequence: CASSSEAWGGINEQFF.

CDR3 DNA sequence: TGCAGCGTTCCAGACAGGTCCTATGGCTACACCTTC. Protein: CSVPDRSYGYTF. The chain recombines TRBV29-1 with TRBJ1-2, with D maybe TRBD1 (6 bases). The CDR3 loop spans 12 amino acids. CDR1 and CDR2 (germline): SQVTM, ANQGSEA. Trimming removed 5 bases from V and 4 bases from J, with 11 bases in between.

Written as DNA, the CDR3 is TGTGCCAGCAGCTTATGGTCGCGAGGCGGAGATACGCAGTATTTT. Translating gives CASSLWSRGGDTQYF. The genes are TRBV11-3 and TRBJ2-3, with D uncertain. Germline CDR1 is SGHNT and CDR2 is YENEEA. V was shortened by 2 bases and J by 5 bases, with 14 bases between the two germline ends. The CDR3 extends over 15 amino acids.

CDR3 amino acids: CASSEARSYGPYEQYF. In DNA form, the CDR3 reads TGTGCCAGCAGTGAAGCGAGGTCCTACGGACCCTACGAGCAGTACTTC. V and J are TRBV2 and TRBJ2-7; D gene uncertain. Trimming shortened V by 0 bases and J by 2 bases, and 14 bases separated the two germline ends. Per germline, CDR1 SNHLY and CDR2 FYNNEI. There are 16 residues in the CDR3.

This sequence joins TRBV6-6 and TRBJ2-7; 7 nucleotides line up with TRBD1. V trimming: 4 bases; J trimming: 11 bases; junction bases outside the gene matches: 5. The CDR3 has 11 amino acids. Looked up from germline, CDR1 is MNHNY and CDR2 is SVGAGI (reference sequence). The CDR3 bases are TGTGCCAGCAGTTCCGACAGGGTTAAGTACTTC. Encoded protein: CASSSDRVKYF.

The sample holds a few counts of this clonotype. The chain employs TRBV7-9 and TRBJ2-1; 16 bases line up with TRBD2. Germline V gives CDR1 SEHNR, CDR2 FQNEAQ (reference sequence). The CDR3 length is 18 residues. Unmatched junction bases numbered 7, after V lost 6 bases and J lost 2 bases. CDR3 nucleotide sequence: TGTGCCAGCAGAAGAGGGACTAGCGGGAGGGGAACCTACAATGAGCAGTTCTTC. Protein: CASRRGTSGRGTYNEQFF. Complete variable domain (other parts from reference TRBV7-9 and TRBJ2-1): DTGVSQNPRHKITKRGQNVTFRCDPISEHNRLYWYRQTLGQGPEFLTYFQNEAQLEKSRLLSDRFSAERPKGSFSTLEIQRTEQGDSAMYLCASRRGTSGRGTYNEQFFGPGTRLTVL.

This chain connects TRBV29-1 to TRBJ1-5; D is unclear. Germline values: CDR1 SQVTM, CDR2 ANQGSEA. The CDR3 is 13 amino acids. The V end lost 0 bases, the J end lost 4 bases, and 7 bases lay between the germline ends. The DNA for the CDR3 is TGCAGCGTTGAAGATGGCCAGAATCAGCCCCAGCATTTT. Amino acid sequence: CSVEDGQNQPQHF.

The chain combines TRBV4-1 with TRBJ2-1, with 11 nucleotides matching TRBD2. The CDR3 loop spans 16 amino acids. After removal of 1 base from V and 6 bases from J, the junction contained 5 bases not matched to a gene. CDR1 and CDR2 (germline): MGHRA, YSYEKL. CDR3 sequence (DNA): TGCGCCAGCAGCCAAGGAACTAGCGGGAGCAGCAATGAGCAGTTCTTC. It is translated as CASSQGTSGSSNEQFF.

This chain joins TRBV6-1 and TRBJ1-2, with D tentatively TRBD1 (6 bases). This CDR3 is built from 17 residues. Germline lookup yields CDR1 MNHNS and CDR2 SASEGT. The germline V and J ends were trimmed by 6 bases and 6 bases, with 26 bases remaining between them. CDR3 DNA sequence: TGTGCCAGCAGATCACAGGGTTCATGGACGGATGTTAATGGCTACACCTTC. Its translation is CASRSQGSWTDVNGYTF.

This clonotype was observed a handful of times. The chain combines TRBV6-6 with TRBJ2-1; 7 bases line up with TRBD1. Germline assignment: CDR1 MNHNY and CDR2 SVGAGI (reference sequence). V was pared by 6 bases and J by 6 bases, with 11 bases of the junction left unmatched. This CDR3 has 15 residues. CDR3 residues: CASRNRGQVGNEQFF. The CDR3 DNA sequence: TGTGCCAGCAGGAACCGAGGACAGGTTGGCAATGAGCAGTTCTTC.

V usage is TRBV5-1 and J usage is TRBJ2-1; TRBD2 matches at 10 bases. Trimming cost V 1 base and J 6 bases; bases outside gene matches: 10. CDR1 is SGHRS and CDR2 is YFSETQ in the germline V gene. The CDR3 has 17 residues. The CDR3 protein is CASSLTPSGRSGNEQFF. Written as DNA, the CDR3 is TGCGCCAGCAGCTTGACACCTAGCGGGAGATCAGGCAATGAGCAGTTCTTC.

In DNA form, the CDR3 reads TGCGCCAGCAGCCAAGAGGGGGGGCAGACTAACTATGGCTACACCTTC. Translated, it gives CASSQEGGQTNYGYTF. This chain joins TRBV4-3 and TRBJ1-2; the D gene is possibly TRBD1 (6 bases). In germline, CDR1 is LGHNA, CDR2 YSLEER. V lost 0 bases and J 0 bases, leaving 11 bases between the germline ends. The CDR3 runs 16 residues.

Only a few counts were recorded for this clonotype. The chain carries TRBV15 and TRBJ1-3, with a tentative D call TRBD1 (5 bases). This CDR3 contains 17 residues. The ends were cut back, 0 bases at V and 0 bases at J, with 12 bases in the middle. Looked up from germline, CDR1 is LNHNV and CDR2 is YYDKDF (reference sequence). Here the CDR3 reads CATSRDSLGDSGNTIYF. Written as DNA, the CDR3 is TGTGCCACCAGCAGAGATTCTCTAGGGGACTCTGGAAACACCATATATTTT.

This clonotype came up a few times. The chain has TRBV11-2 and TRBJ2-3; weak D call: TRBD1 (6 bases). Trimming cost V 3 bases and J 1 base, with 11 bases left between them. CDR1 and CDR2 from the germline V gene are SGHAT and FQNNGV. CDR3 length equals 15 residues. Written as DNA, the CDR3 is TGTGCCAGCAGCTTCGGGACACCAGGCACAGATACGCAGTATTTT. Residues: CASSFGTPGTDTQYF.